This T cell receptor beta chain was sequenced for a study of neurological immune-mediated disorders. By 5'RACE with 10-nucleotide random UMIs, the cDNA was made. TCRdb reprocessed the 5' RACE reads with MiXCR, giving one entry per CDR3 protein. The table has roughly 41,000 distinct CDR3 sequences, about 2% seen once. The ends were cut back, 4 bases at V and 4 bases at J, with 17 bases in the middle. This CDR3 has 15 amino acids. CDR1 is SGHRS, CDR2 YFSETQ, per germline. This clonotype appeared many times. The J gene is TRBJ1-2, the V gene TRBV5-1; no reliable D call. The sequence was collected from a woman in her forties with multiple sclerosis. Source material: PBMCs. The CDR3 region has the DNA TGCGCCAGCAGCCTGGAAGTGGACGGAAGCTATGGCTACACCTTC. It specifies CASSLEVDGSYGYTF. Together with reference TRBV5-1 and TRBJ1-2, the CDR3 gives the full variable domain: KAGVTQTPRYLIKTRGQQVTLSCSPISGHRSVSWYQQTPGQGLQFLFEYFSETQRNKGNFPGRFSGRQFSNSRSEMNVSTLELGDSALYLCASSLEVDGSYGYTFGSGTRLTVV.